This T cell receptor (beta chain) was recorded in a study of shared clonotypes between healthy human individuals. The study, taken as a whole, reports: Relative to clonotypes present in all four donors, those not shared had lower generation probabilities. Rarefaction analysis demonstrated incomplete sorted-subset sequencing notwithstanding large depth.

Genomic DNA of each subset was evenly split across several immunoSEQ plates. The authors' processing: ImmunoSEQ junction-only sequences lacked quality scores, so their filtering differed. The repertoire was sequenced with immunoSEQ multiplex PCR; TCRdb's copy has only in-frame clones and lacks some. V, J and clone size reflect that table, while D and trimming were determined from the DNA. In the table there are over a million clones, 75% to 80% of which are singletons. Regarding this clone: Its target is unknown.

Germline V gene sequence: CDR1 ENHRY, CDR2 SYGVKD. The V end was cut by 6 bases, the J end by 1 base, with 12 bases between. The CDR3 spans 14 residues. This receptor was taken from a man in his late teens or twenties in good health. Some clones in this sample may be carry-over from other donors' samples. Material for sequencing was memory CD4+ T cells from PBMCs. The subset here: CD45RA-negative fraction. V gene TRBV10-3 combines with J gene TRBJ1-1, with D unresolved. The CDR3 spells CAISEQTPNTEAFF. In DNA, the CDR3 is TGTGCCATCAGCGAACAGACCCCGAACACTGAAGCTTTCTTT.